This TCR beta chain derives from a study of radiotherapy plus CTLA-4 blockade in lung cancer. The overall study: Objective responses arose in roughly 18% of patients, and approximately 31% experienced disease control.

Worth noting for this clone: Antigen specificity is unknown.

The germline V gene has CDR1 SNHLY and CDR2 FYNNEI. The CDR3 loop spans 13 amino acids. V gave up 4 bases and J gave up 2 bases, with 8 bases separating them. Findings and limits, study-wide: Reports identified early blood T cell clone dynamics, with interferon-beta, as the best response predictor. There was expansion of tumor-derived TCR clones in blood after radiotherapy plus ipilimumab.

Each patient with chemo-refractory metastatic non-small-cell lung cancer was treated with focal radiation plus CTLA-4 blockade using ipilimumab. The method was immunoSEQ multiplex PCR; TCRdb's version includes in-frame clones alone and lacks a portion of them. The sample has tens of thousands of clones, 86% seen once; the top ten hold about 2%. This receptor was taken from a human donor with non-small cell lung cancer who had a partial response to radiotherapy plus ipilimumab. The specimen was peripheral blood, collected from a patient treated with radiotherapy plus ipilimumab. The chain couples TRBV2 to TRBJ2-5; maybe TRBD1 (5 bases). Written as DNA, the CDR3 is TGTGCCAGCAGTGGAGACAGACAAGAGACCCAGTACTTC. This encodes CASSGDRQETQYF.